This entry describes one TCR beta chain. What it recognizes is unknown. The source of the sample is a study of OX40 agonist ivuxolimab in advanced cancers. Study-wide results and limits: CD8+ T cells showed, on average, more clonal expansion than CD4+ cells.

The CDR3 covers 12 residues. V lost 1 base and J 5 bases, leaving 5 bases between the germline ends. In germline, CDR1 is SGHVS, CDR2 FQNEAQ. Measured with immunoSEQ multiplex PCR; TCRdb has only the in-frame clones, and not every one. The table shows some 50,000 clones, with over 75% occurring only once. This sample comprised CD4+ or CD8+ T cells sorted from blood, obtained in a trial of the OX40 agonist ivuxolimab. This TCR derives from an adult with an advanced solid tumor such as melanoma, head and neck, liver or kidney cancer. V and J are TRBV7-8 and TRBJ2-5; no clear D. CDR3 in amino acids: CASSLVVETQYF. The CDR3 region has the DNA TGTGCCAGCAGCTTAGTTGTGGAGACCCAGTACTTC.